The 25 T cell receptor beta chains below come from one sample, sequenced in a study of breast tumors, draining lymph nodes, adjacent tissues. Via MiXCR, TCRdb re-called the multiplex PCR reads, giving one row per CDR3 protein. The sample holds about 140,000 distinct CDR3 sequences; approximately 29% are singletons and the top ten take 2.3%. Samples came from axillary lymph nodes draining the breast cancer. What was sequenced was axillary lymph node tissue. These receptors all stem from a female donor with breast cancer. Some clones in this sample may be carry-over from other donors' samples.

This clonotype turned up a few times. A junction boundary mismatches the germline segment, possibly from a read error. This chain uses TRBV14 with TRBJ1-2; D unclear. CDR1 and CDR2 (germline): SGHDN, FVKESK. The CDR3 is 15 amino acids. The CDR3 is CASSPRGRTNYGSTF. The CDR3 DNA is TGTGCCAGCAGCCCCCGAGGGAGGACTAACTATGGCTCCACCTTC.

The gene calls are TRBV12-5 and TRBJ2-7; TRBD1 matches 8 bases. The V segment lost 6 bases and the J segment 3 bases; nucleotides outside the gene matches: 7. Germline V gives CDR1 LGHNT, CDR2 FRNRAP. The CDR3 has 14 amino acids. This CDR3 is CASGEGDRHYEQYF. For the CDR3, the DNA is TGTGCTAGTGGCGAGGGGGACAGGCACTACGAGCAGTACTTC.

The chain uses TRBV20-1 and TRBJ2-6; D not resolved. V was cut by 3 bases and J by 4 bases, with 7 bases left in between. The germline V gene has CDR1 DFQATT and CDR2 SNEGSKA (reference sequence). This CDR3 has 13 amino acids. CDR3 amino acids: CSASRAGANVLTF. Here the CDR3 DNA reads TGCAGTGCTAGTCGAGCGGGGGCCAACGTCCTGACTTTC.

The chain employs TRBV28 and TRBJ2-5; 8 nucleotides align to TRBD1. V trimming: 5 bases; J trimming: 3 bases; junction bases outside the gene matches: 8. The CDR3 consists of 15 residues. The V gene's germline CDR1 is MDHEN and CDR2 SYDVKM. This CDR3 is CASSRQGPGEETQYF. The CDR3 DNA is TGTGCCAGCAGTCGACAGGGGCCCGGGGAAGAGACCCAGTACTTC.

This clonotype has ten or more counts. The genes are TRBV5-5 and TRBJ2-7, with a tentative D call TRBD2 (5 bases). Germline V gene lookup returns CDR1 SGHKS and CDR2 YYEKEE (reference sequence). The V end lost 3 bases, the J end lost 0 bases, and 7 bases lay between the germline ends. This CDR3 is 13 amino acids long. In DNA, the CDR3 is TGTGCCAGCAGCTCGGGGAACTCCTACGAGCAGTACTTC. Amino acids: CASSSGNSYEQYF.

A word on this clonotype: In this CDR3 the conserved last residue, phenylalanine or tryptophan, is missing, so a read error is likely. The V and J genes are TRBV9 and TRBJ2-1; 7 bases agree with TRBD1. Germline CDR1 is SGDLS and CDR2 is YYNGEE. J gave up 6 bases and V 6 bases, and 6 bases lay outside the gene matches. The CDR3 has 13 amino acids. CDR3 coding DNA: TGTGCCAGCAACGACCGACAGGGCAATGAGCAGTTCTCC. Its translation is CASNDRQGNEQFS.

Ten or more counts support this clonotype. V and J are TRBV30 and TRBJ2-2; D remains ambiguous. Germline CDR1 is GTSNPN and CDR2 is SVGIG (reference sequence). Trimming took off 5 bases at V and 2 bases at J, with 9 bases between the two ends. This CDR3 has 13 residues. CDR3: CAWSRSNTGELFF. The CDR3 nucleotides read TGTGCCTGGTCCAGGTCAAACACCGGGGAGCTGTTTTTT. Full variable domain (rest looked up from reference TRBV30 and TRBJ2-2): SQTIHQWPATLVQPVGSPLSLECTVEGTSNPNLYWYRQAAGRGLQLLFYSVGIGQISSEVPQNLSASRPQDRQFILSSKKLLLSDSGFYLCAWSRSNTGELFFGEGSRLTVL.

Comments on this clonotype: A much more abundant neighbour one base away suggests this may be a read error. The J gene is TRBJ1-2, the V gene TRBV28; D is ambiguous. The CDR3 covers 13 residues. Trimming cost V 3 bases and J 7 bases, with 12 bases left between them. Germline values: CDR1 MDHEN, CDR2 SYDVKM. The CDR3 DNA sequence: TGTGCCAGCAGTTTGAGGGCTAGCTGTGGCTACACCTTC. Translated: CASSLRASCGYTF.

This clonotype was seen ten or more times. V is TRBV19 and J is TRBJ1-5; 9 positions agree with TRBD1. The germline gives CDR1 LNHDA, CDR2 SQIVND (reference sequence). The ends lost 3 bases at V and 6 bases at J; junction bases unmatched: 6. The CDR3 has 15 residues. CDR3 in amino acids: CASSMAQGAGQPQHF. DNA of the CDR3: TGTGCCAGTAGTATGGCACAGGGGGCAGGTCAGCCCCAGCATTTT.

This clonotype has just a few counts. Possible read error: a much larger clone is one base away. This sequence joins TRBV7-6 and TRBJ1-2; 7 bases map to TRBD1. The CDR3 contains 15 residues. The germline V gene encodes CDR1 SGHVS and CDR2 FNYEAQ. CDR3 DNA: TGTGCCAGCAGCTTGGAAGGCAGGGGGTGGGATGGCTACCCCTTC. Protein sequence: CASSLEGRGWDGYPF.

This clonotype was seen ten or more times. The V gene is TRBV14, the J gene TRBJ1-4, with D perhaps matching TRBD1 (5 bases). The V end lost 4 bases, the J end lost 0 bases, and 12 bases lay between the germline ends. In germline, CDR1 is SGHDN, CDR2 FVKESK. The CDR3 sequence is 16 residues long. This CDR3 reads CASSRFGGATNEKLFF. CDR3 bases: TGTGCCAGCAGCCGCTTCGGGGGTGCAACTAATGAAAAACTGTTTTTT. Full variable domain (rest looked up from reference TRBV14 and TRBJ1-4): EAGVTQFPSHSVIEKGQTVTLRCDPISGHDNLYWYRRVMGKEIKFLLHFVKESKQDESGMPNNRFLAERTGGTYSTLKVQPAELEDSGVYFCASSRFGGATNEKLFFGSGTQLSVL.

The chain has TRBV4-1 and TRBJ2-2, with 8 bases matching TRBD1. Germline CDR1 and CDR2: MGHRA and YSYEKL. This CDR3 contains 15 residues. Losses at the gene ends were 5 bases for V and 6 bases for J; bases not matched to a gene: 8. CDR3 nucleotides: TGCGCCAGCAGCGCAGGGGGCAACTTTGCCGGGGAGCTGTTTTTT. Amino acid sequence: CASSAGGNFAGELFF.

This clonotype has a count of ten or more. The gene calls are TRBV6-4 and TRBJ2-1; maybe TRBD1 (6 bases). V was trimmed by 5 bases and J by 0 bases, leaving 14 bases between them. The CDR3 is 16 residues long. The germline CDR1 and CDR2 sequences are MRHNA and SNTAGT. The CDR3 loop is CASSPQGLSSYNEQFF. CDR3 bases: TGTGCCAGCAGTCCCCAGGGGCTCAGCTCCTACAATGAGCAGTTCTTC.

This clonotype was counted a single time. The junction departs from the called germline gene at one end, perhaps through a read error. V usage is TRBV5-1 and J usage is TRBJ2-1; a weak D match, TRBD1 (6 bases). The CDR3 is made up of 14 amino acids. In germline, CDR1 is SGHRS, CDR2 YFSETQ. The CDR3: CASSQEQGADEQFF. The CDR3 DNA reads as TGCGCCAGCAGCCAGGAACAGGGTGCCGATGAACAGTTCTTC.

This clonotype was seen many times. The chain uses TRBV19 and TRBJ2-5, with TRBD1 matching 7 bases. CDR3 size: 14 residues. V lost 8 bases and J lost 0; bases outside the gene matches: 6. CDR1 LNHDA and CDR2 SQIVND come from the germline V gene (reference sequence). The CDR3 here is CASEDRANQETQYF. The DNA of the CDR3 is TGTGCCAGTGAAGACAGGGCCAACCAAGAGACCCAGTACTTC.

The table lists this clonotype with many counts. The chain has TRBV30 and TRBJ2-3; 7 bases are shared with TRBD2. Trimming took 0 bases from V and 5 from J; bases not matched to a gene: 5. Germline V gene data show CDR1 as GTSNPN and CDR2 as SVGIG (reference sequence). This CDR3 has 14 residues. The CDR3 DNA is TGTGCCTGGAGTGTACTTTCGGGGGGAGATACGCAGTATTTT. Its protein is CAWSVLSGGDTQYF.

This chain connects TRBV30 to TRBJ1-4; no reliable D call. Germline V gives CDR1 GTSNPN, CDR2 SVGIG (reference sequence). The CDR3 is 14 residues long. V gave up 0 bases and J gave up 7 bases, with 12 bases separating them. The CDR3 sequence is CAWSVGWASEKLFF. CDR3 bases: TGTGCCTGGAGTGTTGGGTGGGCTAGTGAAAAACTGTTTTTT.

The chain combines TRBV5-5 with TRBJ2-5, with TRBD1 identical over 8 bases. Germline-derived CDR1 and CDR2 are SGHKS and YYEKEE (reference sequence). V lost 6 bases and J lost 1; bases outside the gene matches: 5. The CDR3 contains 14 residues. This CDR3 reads CASTHGTGQETQYF. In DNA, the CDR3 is TGTGCCAGCACCCATGGGACAGGCCAAGAGACCCAGTACTTC.

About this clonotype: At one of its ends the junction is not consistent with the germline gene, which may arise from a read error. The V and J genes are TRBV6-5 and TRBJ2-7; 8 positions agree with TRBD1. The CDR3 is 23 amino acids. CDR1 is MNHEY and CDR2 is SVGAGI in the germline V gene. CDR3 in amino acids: CASSHSPDRGADTGEAGADEQYF. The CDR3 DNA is TGTGCCAGCAGTCACTCCCCCGACAGGGGAGCGGACACCGGGGAGGCAGGGGCCGACGAGCAGTACTTC.

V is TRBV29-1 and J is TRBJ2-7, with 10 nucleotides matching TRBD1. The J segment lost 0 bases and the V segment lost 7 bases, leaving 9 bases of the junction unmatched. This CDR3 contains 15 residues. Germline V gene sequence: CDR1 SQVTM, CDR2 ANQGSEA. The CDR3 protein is CSGGQGDTSSYEQYF. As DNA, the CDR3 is TGCAGCGGAGGACAGGGGGACACCAGCTCCTACGAGCAGTACTTC.

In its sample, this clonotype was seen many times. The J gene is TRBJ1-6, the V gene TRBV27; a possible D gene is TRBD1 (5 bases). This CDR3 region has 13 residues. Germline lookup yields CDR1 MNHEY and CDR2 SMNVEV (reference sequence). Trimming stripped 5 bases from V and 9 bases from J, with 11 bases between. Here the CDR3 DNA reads TGTGCCAGCAGTCCAGGGTATCGTTCACCCCTCCACTTT. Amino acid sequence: CASSPGYRSPLHF.

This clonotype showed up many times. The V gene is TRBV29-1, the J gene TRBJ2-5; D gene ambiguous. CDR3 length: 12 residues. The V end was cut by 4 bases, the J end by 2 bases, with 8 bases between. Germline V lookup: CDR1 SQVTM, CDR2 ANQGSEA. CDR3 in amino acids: CSVAWGQETQYF. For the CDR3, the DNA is TGCAGCGTTGCATGGGGTCAAGAGACCCAGTACTTC.

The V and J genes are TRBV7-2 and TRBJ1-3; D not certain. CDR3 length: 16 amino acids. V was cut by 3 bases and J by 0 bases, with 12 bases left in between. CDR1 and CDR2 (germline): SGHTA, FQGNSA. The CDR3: CASSFRTATSGNTIYF. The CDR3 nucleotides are TGTGCCAGCAGCTTCCGGACTGCCACCTCTGGAAACACCATATATTTT.

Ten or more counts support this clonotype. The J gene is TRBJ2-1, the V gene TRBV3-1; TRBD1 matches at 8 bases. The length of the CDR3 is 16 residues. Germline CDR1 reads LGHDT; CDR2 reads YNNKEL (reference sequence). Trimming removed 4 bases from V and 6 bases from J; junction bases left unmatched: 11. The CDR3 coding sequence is TGTGCCAGCAGCCGTTGGACAGGGAAGGAGGGCAATGAGCAGTTCTTC. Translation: CASSRWTGKEGNEQFF.

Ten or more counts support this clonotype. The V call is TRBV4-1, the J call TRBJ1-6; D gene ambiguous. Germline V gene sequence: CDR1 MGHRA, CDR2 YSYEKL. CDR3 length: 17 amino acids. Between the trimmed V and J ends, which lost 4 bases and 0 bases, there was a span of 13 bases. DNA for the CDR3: TGCGCCAGCAGCCTCCCCCCGGGGAGCTCCTATAATTCACCCCTCCACTTT. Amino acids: CASSLPPGSSYNSPLHF.